Sequencing of this T cell receptor beta chain was carried out in a study of early T cells in non-severe SARS-CoV-2 infection. The wider study: Sequencing of bulk RNA from unsorted whole blood was done, without chain pairing.

General observations from the study: Missing private and CD4 specificities, VDJdb matching favored anti-spike CD8 responses.

This clonotype was detected only a few times. Antigen: not known. Researchers attached unique molecular identifiers to individual cDNA molecules. MiXCR was run by TCRdb on the 5' RACE reads, yielding one entry per CDR3 protein. The sample consists of under 60,000 distinct CDR3 sequences, roughly 5.9% of them appearing once. CDR1 and CDR2 from the germline V gene are SGHVS and FNYEAQ. The V and J ends lost 5 bases and 3 bases, in that order; junction bases with no gene match: 7. This CDR3 is built from 16 residues. The chain uses TRBV7-6 and TRBJ2-7, with 13 nucleotides matching TRBD2. The origin of this receptor is an adult who was a healthcare worker with PCR-confirmed SARS-CoV-2 infection or an uninfected control (not recorded which). Specimen: whole blood. In DNA form, the CDR3 reads TGTGCCAGCAGCCCTGGGACTAGCGGGACTTTCTACGAGCAGTACTTC. The encoded protein is CASSPGTSGTFYEQYF.